Following are 11 T cell receptor beta chains from one sample sequenced in a study of T cell changes during pregnancy in multiple sclerosis. Sequencing used immunoSEQ multiplex PCR; TCRdb keeps in-frame clones, though not all of them. Here the sample spans 45,000 to 50,000 clones, around 92% being singletons. This specimen consisted of CD8+ T cells from peripheral blood mononuclear cells, obtained in the first trimester of pregnancy. These receptors all come from a female donor with multiple sclerosis, enrolled in a pregnancy study.

The V and J genes are TRBV12-5 and TRBJ2-3; 8 bases align to TRBD1. Looked up from germline, CDR1 is LGHNT and CDR2 is FRNRAP. The CDR3 sequence is 15 residues long. V lost 0 bases, J lost 6 bases, and 5 bases stayed unmatched. CDR3 protein: CASGLVTTGEDTQYF. In nucleotides, the CDR3 is TGTGCTAGTGGTTTGGTGACGACAGGGGAGGATACGCAGTATTTT.

The rearrangement uses TRBV7-9 and TRBJ2-2; TRBD2 matches 13 bases. V shed 4 bases and J 2 bases; nucleotides not matched to a gene: 7. Looked up from germline, CDR1 is SEHNR and CDR2 is FQNEAQ (reference sequence). The CDR3 consists of 18 residues. The CDR3 DNA sequence: TGTGCCAGCAGCTCCTCCGGGACTAGCGGGGAAAACACCGGGGAGCTGTTTTTT. Translating it yields CASSSSGTSGENTGELFF.

On this clone itself: Sequence at one end of the junction differs from germline and may be a read error. Other DNA sequences of this sample code for an identical CDR3. The chain carries TRBV2 and TRBJ2-7; 9 bases are shared with TRBD1. The germline V gene has CDR1 SNHLY and CDR2 FYNNEI. The CDR3 sequence is 13 residues long. CDR3 bases: TGTGCCAGCTCGACAGGGGGGACCTACGAGCAGTACTTT. This sequence encodes CASSTGGTYEQYF. Using reference TRBV2 and TRBJ2-7 for the parts outside the CDR3, the full variable domain is EPEVTQTPSHQVTQMGQEVILRCVPISNHLYFYWYRQILGQKVEFLVSFYNNEISEKSEIFDDQFSVERPDGSNFTLKIRSTKLEDSAMYFCASSTGGTYEQYFGPGTRLTVT.

This sequence joins TRBV7-9 and TRBJ2-2, with 7 positions matching TRBD2. The CDR3 contains 14 residues. V was clipped by 8 bases and J by 0 bases; unmatched bases: 3. Germline V CDR1 and CDR2: SEHNR, FQNEAQ (reference sequence). The CDR3 nucleotides are TGTGCCAGCCTGCGGGAGACGAACACCGGGGAGCTGTTTTTT. This gives the protein CASLRETNTGELFF.

The chain links TRBV13 to TRBJ2-1; 8 bases fit TRBD2. Losses at the gene ends were 5 bases for V and 3 bases for J; bases not matched to a gene: 9. This CDR3 region has 16 residues. CDR1 and CDR2 (germline): PRHDT, FYEKMQ (reference sequence). The CDR3 DNA follows: TGTGCCAGCAGCCCCCCGACCGGGACTAGCTACAATGAGCAGTTCTTC. Translating it yields CASSPPTGTSYNEQFF.

The chain carries TRBV5-1 and TRBJ1-2; weak D call: TRBD1 (6 bases). The V and J ends lost 4 bases and 1 base respectively, with 14 bases between them. The germline V gene has CDR1 SGHRS and CDR2 YFSETQ. There are 15 residues in the CDR3. The CDR3 bases are TGCGCCAGCAGCCAAGACCGGACAGTTAACTATGGCTACACCTTC. It yields the protein CASSQDRTVNYGYTF.

CDR3 protein: CASSLGEWTYNEQFF. The CDR3 DNA reads TGTGCCAGCAGCTTGGGGGAGTGGACCTACAATGAGCAGTTCTTC. The gene calls are TRBV5-5 and TRBJ2-1; a possible D gene is TRBD2 (5 bases). The V gene's germline CDR1 is SGHKS and CDR2 YYEKEE (reference sequence). The V gene lost 0 bases and the J gene lost 2 bases, with 9 bases spanning the gap. The CDR3 has 15 residues.

This clone was seen only once. This chain connects TRBV6-1 to TRBJ2-5, with a tentative D call TRBD2 (6 bases). The germline V gene has CDR1 MNHNS and CDR2 SASEGT. The CDR3 length is 15 residues. V was pared by 2 bases and J by 2 bases, with 12 bases between. CDR3 residues: CASSEYWGRQETQYF. The CDR3 nucleotides are TGTGCCAGCAGTGAATACTGGGGGAGGCAAGAGACCCAGTACTTC.

The chain is built from TRBV4-3 and TRBJ1-2, with TRBD1 identical over 7 bases. Looked up from germline, CDR1 is LGHNA and CDR2 is YSLEER. The CDR3 totals 15 residues. The V gene end was trimmed by 5 bases and the J gene end by 0 bases; junction bases not matched to a gene: 6. The CDR3 DNA sequence: TGCGCCAGCAGCTACTCGACAGGGCCTAACTATGGCTACACCTTC. It codes for CASSYSTGPNYGYTF.

The J gene is TRBJ2-1, the V gene TRBV9; tentatively, D is TRBD1 (7 bases). The germline V gene has CDR1 SGDLS and CDR2 YYNGEE. V lost 3 bases to trimming and J lost 3 bases, with 16 bases between them. The CDR3 runs 16 residues. The CDR3 sequence is CASSAEGGQFYNEQFF. In DNA form, the CDR3 reads TGTGCCAGCAGCGCAGAGGGGGGACAGTTCTACAATGAGCAGTTCTTC.

This chain links TRBV28 with TRBJ2-7, with 11 bases identical to TRBD2. The CDR3 runs to 16 residues. V gave up 6 bases and J gave up 4 bases; unmatched junction bases: 11. CDR1 and CDR2 from the germline V gene are MDHEN and SYDVKM. CDR3 coding DNA: TGTGCCAGCAGCCACCTACTAGCGGGAGCGATTTACGAGCAGTACTTC. Amino acids: CASSHLLAGAIYEQYF. Complete variable domain (other parts from reference TRBV28 and TRBJ2-7): DVKVTQSSRYLVKRTGEKVFLECVQDMDHENMFWYRQDPGLGLRLIYFSYDVKMKEKGDIPEGYSVSREKKERFSLILESASTNQTSMYLCASSHLLAGAIYEQYFGPGTRLTVT.